This T cell receptor (beta chain) comes out of a study of blood T cell repertoires in COVID-19. Study information: Samples came from the United States, Italy and Spain, spanning acute and convalescent COVID-19.

CDR3 length: 14 amino acids. In germline, CDR1 is LGHDT, CDR2 YNNKEL (reference sequence). As handled by the study authors: The assay estimated nucleated cells by amplifying reference gene primers. Libraries were prepared by immunoSEQ multiplex PCR; TCRdb keeps only in-frame clonotypes and omits some of them. Clonal size and the V and J genes are those of that table, whereas D and trimming came from the DNA. The repertoire holds 50,000 or so clones, with about four fifths as singletons. In the case of this clone: At one of its ends the junction is not consistent with the germline gene, which may arise from a read error.

The sequenced material came from peripheral blood. The chain employs TRBV3-1 (or the pseudogene TRBV3-2) and TRBJ2-7; TRBD1 agrees at 8 bases. This receptor was taken from a man in his forties with acute or convalescent COVID-19. The CDR3 region is CASSPRPGDRSLQF. The CDR3 nucleotides are TGTGCCAGCAGCCCACGCCCCGGGGACAGGTCTCTCCAATTC.